This note documents a single TCR beta chain sequence. The source of the sample is a study of CD8 T cells in Susac syndrome. V was cut by 7 bases and J by 4 bases, with 8 bases left in between. The CDR3 extends over 13 amino acids. The CD8+ and CD4+ T cells were negatively isolated, with the TEMRA cells enriched by FACS. Random hexamers were used to reverse transcribe 0.5 to 1 ug of RNA. TCRdb fed the immunoSEQ multiplex PCR reads into MiXCR, producing one record per CDR3 protein. The sample includes roughly 400,000 distinct CDR3 sequences, more than 80% of them seen just once. Material for sequencing was CD8+ T cells from PBMCs. This clonotype was sampled from a human donor with multiple sclerosis. The chain employs TRBV12-3 or TRBV12-4 and TRBJ1-6; weak D call: TRBD1 (5 bases). The CDR3 region has the DNA TGTGCCAGCACCGGGGCGTATAATTCACCCCTCCACTTT. It is translated as CASTGAYNSPLHF.